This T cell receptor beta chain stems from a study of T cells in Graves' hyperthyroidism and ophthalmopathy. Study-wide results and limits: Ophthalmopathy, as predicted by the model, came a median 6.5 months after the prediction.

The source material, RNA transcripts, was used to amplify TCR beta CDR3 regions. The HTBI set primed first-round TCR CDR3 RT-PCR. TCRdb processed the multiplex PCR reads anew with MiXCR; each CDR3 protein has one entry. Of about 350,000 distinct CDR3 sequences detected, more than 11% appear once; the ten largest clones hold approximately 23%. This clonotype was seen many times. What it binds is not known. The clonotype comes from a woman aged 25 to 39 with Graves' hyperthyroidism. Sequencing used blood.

This CDR3 is CASGGVSGTEAFF. CDR3 nucleotide sequence: TGTGCCAGCGGCGGGGTAAGCGGTACTGAAGCTTTCTTT. The genes are TRBV2 and TRBJ1-1; D is uncertain. The CDR3 loop spans 13 amino acids. Germline V lookup: CDR1 SNHLY, CDR2 FYNNEI. V lost 8 bases, J lost 5 bases, and 15 bases lay in between.